A selection of T cell receptor beta chains follows, all from one sample in a study of blood T cells in healthy people across ages. Using its own MiXCR run on the 5' RACE reads, TCRdb lists one record per CDR3 protein. This repertoire shows about 1.4 million distinct CDR3 sequences, 45% to 70% found once; its top ten account for 6.5% to 8.5%. Source material: blood. The receptors were gathered from a man younger than 35 in good health. Each CDR3 is given with its conserved first and last residue. The D gene is left open where the match is weak. Only part of the rows carry a size: once, few, many, or a class if the clone is expanded.

clone size | D gene | J gene | V gene | CDR3 DNA | CDR3 protein
few | . | TRBJ2-3 | TRBV29-1 | TGCAGCGTTGAAGGGCAGGACGATACGCAGTATTTT | CSVEGQDDTQYF
few | . | TRBJ2-1 | TRBV20-1 | TGCAGTGCTAGAGATGTTAACGGGGTTCACAATGAGCAGTTCTTC | CSARDVNGVHNEQFF
. | . | TRBJ1-1 | TRBV5-1 | TGCGCCAGCAGCATAACCCCGGGGTCCCCTGAAGCTTTCTTT | CASSITPGSPEAFF
. | . | TRBJ2-2 | TRBV29-1 | TGCAGCGTTGAAGATCGGCCAGGCACCGGGGAGCTGTTTTTT | CSVEDRPGTGELFF
. | . | TRBJ2-7 | TRBV27 | TGTGCCAGCAGTTTAAACACAAAATACGAGCAGTACTTC | CASSLNTKYEQYF
. | TRBD2 | TRBJ2-1 | TRBV28 | TGTGCCAGCAAAAAAAGCGGGGGGGTTTACAATGAGCAGTTCTTC | CASKKSGGVYNEQFF
. | . | TRBJ2-7 | TRBV24-1 | TGTGCCACCAGTGAACCCAACAACTACGAGCAGTACTTC | CATSEPNNYEQYF
. | . | TRBJ1-6 | TRBV18 | TGTGCCAGCTCACGCGTCGAGGGCAGGGCGAATTCACCCCTCCACTTT | CASSRVEGRANSPLHF
few | . | TRBJ2-3 | TRBV10-2 | TGCGCCAGCAGTGAGAGCAGGCGCACAGATACGCAGTATTTT | CASSESRRTDTQYF
. | TRBD2 | TRBJ2-7 | TRBV4-1 | TGCGCCAGCAGCCAAGGACTAGCGGACGAGCAGTACTTC | CASSQGLADEQYF
. | TRBD2 | TRBJ2-7 | TRBV7-9 | TGTGCCAGCAGCTCGGAGCGGGGGCTAACCTACGAGCAGTACTTC | CASSSERGLTYEQYF
. | TRBD1 | TRBJ1-2 | TRBV5-6 | TGTGCCAGCAGCCTGATCTACAGGGGGTCGGACTATGGCTACACCTTC | CASSLIYRGSDYGYTF
. | . | TRBJ2-1 | TRBV7-9 | TGTGCCAGCAGCTCGGCGGAGGGACCTCGAGGGCACAATGAGCAGTTCTTC | CASSSAEGPRGHNEQFF
few | TRBD1 | TRBJ2-7 | TRBV5-1 | TGCGCCAGCAGCTTTGAGGGGGCCGGAGTCTACGAGCAGTACTTC | CASSFEGAGVYEQYF
. | . | TRBJ2-2 | TRBV15 | TGTGCCACCAGCGCCACGACAGCGAACACCGGGGAGCTGTTTTTT | CATSATTANTGELFF
many | . | TRBJ2-5 | TRBV7-2 | TGTGCCAGCAGCTTTCAGGGGGGACAAGAGACCCAGTACTTC | CASSFQGGQETQYF
. | TRBD2 | TRBJ2-2 | TRBV7-8 | TGTGCCAGCAGCTTACCTGCGGGACTAGCGGGCCCCACCATGGGCACCGGGGAGCTGTTTTTT | CASSLPAGLAGPTMGTGELFF
many | . | TRBJ2-7 | TRBV2 | TGTGCCAGCAGGGGCGCCTCCTACGAGCAGTACTTC | CASRGASYEQYF
. | . | TRBJ2-5 | TRBV21-1 | TGTGCCAGCAGCATAGACGGGTACCCGATGCCCCAGTACTTC | CASSIDGYPMPQYF
. | . | TRBJ2-7 | TRBV4-3 | TGCGCCAGCAGCCAAGTCCAGGGGAGGTACGAGCAGTACTTC | CASSQVQGRYEQYF
few | TRBD2 | TRBJ2-3 | TRBV20-1 | TGCAGTGCTAGGGTGCCTAGCGGCAATACGCAGTATTTT | CSARVPSGNTQYF
. | TRBD2 | TRBJ2-5 | TRBV11-2 | TGTGCCAGCAGCTTAGGGGTTAGCGGGGGACTAGTTTTGGAGACCCAGTACTTC | CASSLGVSGGLVLETQYF
. | . | TRBJ2-7 | TRBV27 | TGTGCCAGCAGTTTATCCCCGGCCTCCTACGAGCAGTACTTC | CASSLSPASYEQYF
. | . | TRBJ1-1 | TRBV5-1 | TGCGCCAGCAGCTCGAAAGACACTGAAGCTTTCTTT | CASSSKDTEAFF
. | TRBD2 | TRBJ2-1 | TRBV27 | TGTGCCAGCAGTCCCCTAGCGGGAGCAGTGTACAATGAGCAGTTCTTC | CASSPLAGAVYNEQFF
. | TRBD1 | TRBJ2-1 | TRBV29-1 | TGCAGCGTGGATACCGGGACAGGGCATAATGAGCAGTTCTTC | CSVDTGTGHNEQFF
few | . | TRBJ2-7 | TRBV5-4 | TGTGCCAGCAGCTCCGCAGGGGGGGCGTACGAGCAGTACTTC | CASSSAGGAYEQYF
few | TRBD1 | TRBJ2-4 | TRBV5-1 | TGCGCCAGCAGCCTTGGGGACAGGGAGGACATTCAGTACTTC | CASSLGDREDIQYF
few | . | TRBJ2-3 | TRBV5-1 | TGCGCCAGCAGCTTTTTCCGCGGAGACGCAGGAGATACGCAGTATTTT | CASSFFRGDAGDTQYF
few | . | TRBJ2-5 | TRBV7-9 | TGTGCCAGCAGCTTAACGGGGGGCTGGGAGACCCAGTACTTC | CASSLTGGWETQYF
few | . | TRBJ2-5 | TRBV3-1 | TGTGCCAGCGGATTAATGATCCAGTACTTC | CASGLMIQYF
. | . | TRBJ2-5 | TRBV6-1 | TGTGCCAGCAGTGCGGACAGTCAAGAGACCCAGTACTTC | CASSADSQETQYF
. | . | TRBJ2-1 | TRBV5-1 | TGCGCCAGCAGCTTGGAGAGGGGGGCCTCCTACAATGAGCAGTTCTTC | CASSLERGASYNEQFF
once | . | TRBJ1-2 | TRBV6-6 | TGTGCCAGCAGTTCCGGAGTCAAGGCCCTTAACTATGGCTACACCTTC | CASSSGVKALNYGYTF
. | . | TRBJ1-5 | TRBV10-3 | TGTGCCATCAGTGTTGACGGTGATAATCAGCCCCAGCATTTT | CAISVDGDNQPQHF
. | . | TRBJ2-3 | TRBV13 | TGTGCCAGCAGCTCCGGGCCGCCGGCAGATACGCAGTATTTT | CASSSGPPADTQYF
. | . | TRBJ2-5 | TRBV20-1 | TGCAGTGCTATACCTTATGAAGAGACCCAGTACTTC | CSAIPYEETQYF
once | . | TRBJ1-6 | TRBV6-5 | TGTGCCAGCACCGCCGGGACCCTAAATTCACCCCTCCACTTT | CASTAGTLNSPLHF
. | . | TRBJ2-7 | TRBV7-2 | TGTGCCAGCAGCTTAGACGGGGGGCCTTTCTCCGAGCAGTACTTC | CASSLDGGPFSEQYF
. | TRBD2 | TRBJ2-7 | TRBV5-1 | TGCGCCAGCAGCTTGGCGGGGGGGACGCTCCACTACGAGCAGTACTTC | CASSLAGGTLHYEQYF
. | . | TRBJ2-7 | TRBV14 | TGTGCCAGCAGCCAGATTGATTCGTACGAGCAGTACTTC | CASSQIDSYEQYF
. | . | TRBJ1-1 | TRBV3-1 | TGTGCCAGCAGCCAAGGGGGTCGGAGGGGAGCTTTCTTT | CASSQGGRRGAFF
few | TRBD1 | TRBJ1-2 | TRBV12-3/TRBV12-4 | TGTGCCAGCAGGGGGACAGGGACCCCGGGCTACACCTTC | CASRGTGTPGYTF
. | . | TRBJ2-3 | TRBV7-9 | TGTGCCAGCAGCCCCCTCCTGCGGTTCACAGATACGCAGTATTTT | CASSPLLRFTDTQYF
. | . | TRBJ1-2 | TRBV6-5 | TGTGCCAGCACCGAACCTGGGACTTCTAACTATGGCTACACCTTC | CASTEPGTSNYGYTF
few | . | TRBJ2-2 | TRBV7-2 | TGTGCCAGCAGCTTAGGAGCGAACACCGGGGAGCTGTTTTTT | CASSLGANTGELFF
. | . | TRBJ2-7 | TRBV6-5 | TGTGCCAGCAGTTACTCCCCACGGGCGGCAGTCGAAGGCGAGCAGTACTTC | CASSYSPRAAVEGEQYF
many | . | TRBJ2-1 | TRBV27 | TGTGCCAGCAGGCAACGTGGACACGTCGGGGATAGCTCCTACAATGAGCAGTTCTTC | CASRQRGHVGDSSYNEQFF
few | . | TRBJ2-7 | TRBV28 | TGTGCCAGCAACCGGGACCCCTCCTACGAGCAGTACTTC | CASNRDPSYEQYF
. | . | TRBJ2-5 | TRBV7-2 | TGTGCCAGCAGCTTAACCAGGGTCCCGGAGACCCAGTATTTC | CASSLTRVPETQYF
. | . | TRBJ2-1 | TRBV7-2 | TGTGCCAGCAGCACAAGTCGTTCCTACAATGAGCAGTTCTTC | CASSTSRSYNEQFF
. | . | TRBJ1-2 | TRBV9 | TGTGCCAGCAGCGAGAGGGGCAGGGCGGGAGGCCACACCTTC | CASSERGRAGGHTF
. | . | TRBJ1-2 | TRBV15 | TGTGCCACCAGCAGATTGGGAGCAGCAGCTAACTATGGCTACACCTTC | CATSRLGAAANYGYTF
. | . | TRBJ2-1 | TRBV10-2 | TGCGCCAGCTCTGAGGTCCCGGTGGCCACACCGGGGCAGTTCTTC | CASSEVPVATPGQFF
. | TRBD2 | TRBJ2-5 | TRBV20-1 | TGCAGTGTTGGGGCTAGCGGGACCCAAGAGACCCAGTACTTC | CSVGASGTQETQYF
few | . | TRBJ2-3 | TRBV7-9 | TGTGCCAGCAGTACCCAAACGGCGCAAGTGTTTACGCAGTATTTT | CASSTQTAQVFTQYF
. | TRBD2 | TRBJ2-2 | TRBV5-1 | TGCGCCAGCAGCCTTGGAGTTTTAGCGGGAGGGCCGACCGGGGAGCTGTTTTTT | CASSLGVLAGGPTGELFF
few | . | TRBJ2-5 | TRBV4-1 | TGCGCCAGCAGCCATCGGGAGATCCAAGAGACCCAGTACTTC | CASSHREIQETQYF